The clone carrying this T cell receptor (beta chain) was seen many times. Its specificity is not known. Previously, flow cytometry had revealed CD8+CD57+ cell expansion in the patients chosen for sequencing. Among the patients, all had severe acquired aplastic anemia. Receipt of therapy had not occurred in any patient by the time of blood sampling. From germline, CDR1 is SGHTA and CDR2 FQGTGA. CDR3 length: 13 amino acids. V was pared by 2 bases and J by 5 bases, with 7 bases between. It was genomic DNA that served as the template for profiling TCR beta VDJ and CDR3. TCRdb itself ran the reads through MiXCR, one entry per CDR3 protein. The top ten hold 2.5% to 4% of the sample, which has approximately 160,000 distinct CDR3 sequences, less than 60% seen once. These data originate in a study of CD8+CD57+ T cells in acquired aplastic anemia. Turning to the study itself: Recorded DNA amounts for sorted CD4+ and CD8+ cells had an average of around 3 ug. Study-level points and caveats: Sharing between patients and controls was observed for around 30 CD8+ CDR3 sequences.

Input material: sorted CD4+, CD8+, or CD8+CD57+ T cells (not recorded which) from PBMCs. The source of this sequence is a human donor with aplastic anemia. The rearrangement joins TRBV7-3 to TRBJ2-1; D gene ambiguous. CDR3 residues: CASSLSLDNEQFF. CDR3 nucleotide sequence: TGTGCCAGCAGCTTATCCCTTGACAATGAGCAGTTCTTC.